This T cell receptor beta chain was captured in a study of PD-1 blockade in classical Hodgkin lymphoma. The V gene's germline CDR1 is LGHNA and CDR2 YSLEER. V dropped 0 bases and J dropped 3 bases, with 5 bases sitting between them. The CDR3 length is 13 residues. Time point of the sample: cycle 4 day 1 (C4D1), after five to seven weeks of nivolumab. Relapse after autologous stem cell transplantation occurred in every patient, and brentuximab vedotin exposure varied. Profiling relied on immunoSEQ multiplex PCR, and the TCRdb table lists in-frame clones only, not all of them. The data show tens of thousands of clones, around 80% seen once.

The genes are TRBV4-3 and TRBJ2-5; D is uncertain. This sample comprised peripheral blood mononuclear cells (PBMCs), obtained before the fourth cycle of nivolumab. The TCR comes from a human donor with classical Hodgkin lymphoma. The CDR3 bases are TGCGCCAGCAGCCAAGATGACAAAGAGACCCAGTACTTC. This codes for CASSQDDKETQYF.